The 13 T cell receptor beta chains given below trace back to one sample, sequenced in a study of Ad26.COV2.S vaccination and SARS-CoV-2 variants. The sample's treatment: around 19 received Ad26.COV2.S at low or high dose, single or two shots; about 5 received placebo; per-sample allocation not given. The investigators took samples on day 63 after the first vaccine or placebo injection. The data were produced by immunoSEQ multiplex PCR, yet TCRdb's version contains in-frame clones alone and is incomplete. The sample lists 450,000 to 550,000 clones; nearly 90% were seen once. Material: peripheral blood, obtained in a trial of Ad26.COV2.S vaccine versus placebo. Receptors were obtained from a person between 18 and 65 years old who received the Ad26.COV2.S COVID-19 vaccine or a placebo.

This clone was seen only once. CDR3 sequence reads: CASSGKGISGGTQYF. As DNA, the CDR3 is TGTGCCAGCAGCGGGAAAGGGATCTCCGGAGGTACGCAGTATTTT. V usage is TRBV7-2 and J usage is TRBJ2-3; TRBD2 might be the D (5 bases). Germline CDR1 SGHTA, CDR2 FQGNSA. CDR3 length: 15 amino acids. V gave up 5 bases and J gave up 8 bases, with 20 bases separating them. The full variable domain, in which reference TRBV7-2 and TRBJ2-3 provide the parts outside the CDR3, is GAGVSQSPSNKVTEKGKDVELRCDPISGHTALYWYRQSLGQGLEFLIYFQGNSAPDKSGLPSDRFSAERTGGSVSTLTIQRTQQEDSAVYLCASSGKGISGGTQYFGPGTRLTVL.

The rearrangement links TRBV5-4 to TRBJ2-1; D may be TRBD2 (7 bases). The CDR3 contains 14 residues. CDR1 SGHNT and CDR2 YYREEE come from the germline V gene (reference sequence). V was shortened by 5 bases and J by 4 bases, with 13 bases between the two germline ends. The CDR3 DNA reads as TGTGCCAGCAGACCGGGGGGCCAGTACAATGAGCAGTTCTTC. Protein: CASRPGGQYNEQFF.

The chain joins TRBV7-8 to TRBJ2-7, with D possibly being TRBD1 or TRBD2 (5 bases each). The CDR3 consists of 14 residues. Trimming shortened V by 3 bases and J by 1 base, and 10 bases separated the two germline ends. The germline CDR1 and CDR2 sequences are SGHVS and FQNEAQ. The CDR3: CASSLGVLSYEQYV. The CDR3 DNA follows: TGTGCCAGCAGCTTGGGGGTACTGTCCTACGAGCAGTACGTC.

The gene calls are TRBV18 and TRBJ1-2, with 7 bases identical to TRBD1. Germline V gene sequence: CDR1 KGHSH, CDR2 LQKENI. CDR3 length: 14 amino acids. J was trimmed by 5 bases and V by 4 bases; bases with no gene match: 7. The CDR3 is CASSQQGRGYGYTF. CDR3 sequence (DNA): TGTGCCAGCTCACAACAGGGGCGAGGATATGGCTACACCTTC.

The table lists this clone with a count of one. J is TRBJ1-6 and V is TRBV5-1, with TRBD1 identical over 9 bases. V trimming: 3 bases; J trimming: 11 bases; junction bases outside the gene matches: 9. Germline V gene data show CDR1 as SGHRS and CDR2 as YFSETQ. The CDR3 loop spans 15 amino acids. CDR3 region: CASSWGTGQSTPLHF. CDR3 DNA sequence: TGCGCCAGCAGCTGGGGGACAGGGCAATCGACACCCCTCCACTTT.

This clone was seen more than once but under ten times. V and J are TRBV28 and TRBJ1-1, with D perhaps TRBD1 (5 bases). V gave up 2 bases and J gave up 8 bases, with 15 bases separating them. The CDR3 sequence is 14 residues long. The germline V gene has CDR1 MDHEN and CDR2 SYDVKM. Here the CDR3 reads CASSLAWGLKEAFF. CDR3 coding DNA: TGTGCCAGCAGTTTAGCCTGGGGCCTGAAGGAAGCTTTCTTT.

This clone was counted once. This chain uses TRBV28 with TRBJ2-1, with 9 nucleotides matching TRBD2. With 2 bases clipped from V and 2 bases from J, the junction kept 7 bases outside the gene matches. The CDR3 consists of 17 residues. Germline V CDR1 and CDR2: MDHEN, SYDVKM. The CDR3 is CASSLPILAGPYNEQFF. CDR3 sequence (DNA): TGTGCCAGCAGTTTACCCATCCTAGCGGGGCCCTACAATGAGCAGTTCTTC.

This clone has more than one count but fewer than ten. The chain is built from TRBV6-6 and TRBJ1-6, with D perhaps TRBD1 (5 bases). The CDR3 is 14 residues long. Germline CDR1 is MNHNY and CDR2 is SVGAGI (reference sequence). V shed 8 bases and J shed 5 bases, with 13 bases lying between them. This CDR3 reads CASGLGGDNSPLHF. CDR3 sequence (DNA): TGTGCCAGCGGACTCGGGGGAGATAATTCACCCCTCCACTTT.

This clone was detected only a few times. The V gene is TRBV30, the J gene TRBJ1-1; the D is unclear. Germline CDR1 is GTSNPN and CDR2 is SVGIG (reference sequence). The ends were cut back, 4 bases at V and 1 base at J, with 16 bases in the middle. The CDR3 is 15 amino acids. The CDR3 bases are TGTGCCTGGACCAAACTAACCGGGAGGAACACTGAAGCTTTCTTT. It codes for CAWTKLTGRNTEAFF. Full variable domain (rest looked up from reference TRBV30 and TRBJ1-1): SQTIHQWPATLVQPVGSPLSLECTVEGTSNPNLYWYRQAAGRGLQLLFYSVGIGQISSEVPQNLSASRPQDRQFILSSKKLLLSDSGFYLCAWTKLTGRNTEAFFGQGTRLTVV.

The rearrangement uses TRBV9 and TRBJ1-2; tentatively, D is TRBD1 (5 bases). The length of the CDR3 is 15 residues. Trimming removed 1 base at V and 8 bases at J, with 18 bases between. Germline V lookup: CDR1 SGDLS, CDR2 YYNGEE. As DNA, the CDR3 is TGTGCCAGCAGCGTATCCGGGACGCTGTTTGGGGGCTACACCTTC. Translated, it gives CASSVSGTLFGGYTF.

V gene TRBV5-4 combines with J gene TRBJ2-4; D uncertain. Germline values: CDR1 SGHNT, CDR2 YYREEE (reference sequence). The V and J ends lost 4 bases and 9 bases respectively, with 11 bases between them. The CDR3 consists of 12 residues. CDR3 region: CASSPTKGIQYF. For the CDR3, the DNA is TGTGCCAGCAGCCCCACAAAGGGCATTCAGTACTTC.

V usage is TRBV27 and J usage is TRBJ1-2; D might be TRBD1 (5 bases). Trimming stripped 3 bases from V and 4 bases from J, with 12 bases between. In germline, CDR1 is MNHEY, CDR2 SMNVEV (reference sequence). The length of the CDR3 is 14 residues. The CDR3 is CASSFSGTPYGYTF. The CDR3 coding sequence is TGTGCCAGCAGTTTTTCCGGGACCCCCTATGGCTACACCTTC.

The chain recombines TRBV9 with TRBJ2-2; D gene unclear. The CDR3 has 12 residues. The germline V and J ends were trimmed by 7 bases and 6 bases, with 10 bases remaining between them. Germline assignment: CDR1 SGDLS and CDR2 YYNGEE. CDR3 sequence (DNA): TGTGCCAGCGGACGAGAGGCCGGGGAGCTGTTTTTT. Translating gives CASGREAGELFF. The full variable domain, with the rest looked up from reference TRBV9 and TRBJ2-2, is DSGVTQTPKHLITATGQRVTLRCSPRSGDLSVYWYQQSLDQGLQFLIQYYNGEERAKGNILERFSAQQFPDLHSELNLSSLELGDSALYFCASGREAGELFFGEGSRLTVL.